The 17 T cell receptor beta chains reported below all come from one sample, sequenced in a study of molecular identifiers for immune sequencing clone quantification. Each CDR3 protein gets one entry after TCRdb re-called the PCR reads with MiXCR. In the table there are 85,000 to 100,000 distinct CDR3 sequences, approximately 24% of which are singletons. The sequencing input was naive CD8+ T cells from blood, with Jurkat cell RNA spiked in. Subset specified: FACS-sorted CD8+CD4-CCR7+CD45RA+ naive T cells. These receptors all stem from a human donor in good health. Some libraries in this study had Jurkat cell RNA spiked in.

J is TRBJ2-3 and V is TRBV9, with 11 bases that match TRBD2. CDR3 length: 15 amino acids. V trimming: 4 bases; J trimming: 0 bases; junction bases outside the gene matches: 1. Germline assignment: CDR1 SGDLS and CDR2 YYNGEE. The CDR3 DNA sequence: TGTGCCAGCAGCCTAGCGGGAGGAAGCACAGATACGCAGTATTTT. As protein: CASSLAGGSTDTQYF.

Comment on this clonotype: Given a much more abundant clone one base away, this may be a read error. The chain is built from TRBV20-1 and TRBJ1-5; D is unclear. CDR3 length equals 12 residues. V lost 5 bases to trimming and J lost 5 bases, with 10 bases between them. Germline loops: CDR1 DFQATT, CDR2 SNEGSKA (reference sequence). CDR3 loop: CSAPSRHQPQHF. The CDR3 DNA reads TGCAGTGCTCCGTCCCGCCATCAGCCCCAGCATTTT.

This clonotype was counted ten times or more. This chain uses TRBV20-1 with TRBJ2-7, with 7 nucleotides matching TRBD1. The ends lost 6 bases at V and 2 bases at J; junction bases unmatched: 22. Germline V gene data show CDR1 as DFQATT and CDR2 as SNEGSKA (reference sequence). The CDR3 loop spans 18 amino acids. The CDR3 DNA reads TGCAGTGCGGCAAGGACAGGTGGTTGGGAGAGGATAGCCTACGAGCAGTACTTC. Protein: CSAARTGGWERIAYEQYF.

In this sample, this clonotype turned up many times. The CDR3 region has the DNA TGTGCTAGTGGTTTGGTGGGGGGCGACAATGAGCAGTTCTTC. This codes for CASGLVGGDNEQFF. V and J are TRBV12-5 and TRBJ2-1; the D call may be TRBD1 or TRBD2 (6 bases each). Germline loops: CDR1 LGHNT, CDR2 FRNRAP. This CDR3 comprises 14 residues. V was cut by 0 bases and J by 5 bases, with 8 bases left in between.

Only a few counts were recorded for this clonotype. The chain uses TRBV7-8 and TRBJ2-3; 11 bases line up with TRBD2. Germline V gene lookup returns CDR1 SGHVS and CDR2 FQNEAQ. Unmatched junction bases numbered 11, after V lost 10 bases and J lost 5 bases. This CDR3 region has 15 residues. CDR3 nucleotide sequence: TGTGCCACCAGACTTAGCGGGGGGGCCAAAGATACGCAGTATTTT. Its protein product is CATRLSGGAKDTQYF.

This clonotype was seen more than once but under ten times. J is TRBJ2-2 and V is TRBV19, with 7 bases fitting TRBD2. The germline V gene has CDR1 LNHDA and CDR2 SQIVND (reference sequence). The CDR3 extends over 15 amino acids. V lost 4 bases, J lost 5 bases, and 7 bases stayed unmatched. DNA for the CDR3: TGTGCCAGTAGTACGGGGCTAGCGGTGACCGGGGAGCTGTTTTTT. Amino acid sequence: CASSTGLAVTGELFF.

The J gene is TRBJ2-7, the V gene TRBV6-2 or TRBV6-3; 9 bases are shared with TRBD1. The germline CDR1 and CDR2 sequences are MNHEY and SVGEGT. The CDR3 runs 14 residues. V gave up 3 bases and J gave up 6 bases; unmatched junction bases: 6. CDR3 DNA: TGTGCCAGCAGTTATGGGGGACAGGGCGGCGAGCAGTACTTC. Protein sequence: CASSYGGQGGEQYF.

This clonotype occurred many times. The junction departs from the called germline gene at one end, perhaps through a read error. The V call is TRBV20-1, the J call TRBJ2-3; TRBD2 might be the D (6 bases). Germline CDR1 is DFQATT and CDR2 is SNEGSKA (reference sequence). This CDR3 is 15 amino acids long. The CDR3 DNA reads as TGCAGTGCGAGAGCCCCCCGGACTATCACAGATACGCAGTATTTT. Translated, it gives CSARAPRTITDTQYF.

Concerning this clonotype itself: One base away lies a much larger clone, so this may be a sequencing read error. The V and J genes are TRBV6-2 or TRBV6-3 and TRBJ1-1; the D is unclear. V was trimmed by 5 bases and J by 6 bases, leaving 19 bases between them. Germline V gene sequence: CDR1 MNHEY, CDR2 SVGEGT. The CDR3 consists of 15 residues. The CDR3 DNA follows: TGTGCCAGCAGTCCCGACATGGTCCCCCACGCTGAAGCTTTCTTT. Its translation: CASSPDMVPHAEAFF.

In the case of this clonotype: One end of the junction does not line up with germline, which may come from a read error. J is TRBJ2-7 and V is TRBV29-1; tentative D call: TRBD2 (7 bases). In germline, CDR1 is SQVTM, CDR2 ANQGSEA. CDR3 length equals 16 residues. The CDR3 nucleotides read TGCGGCGTAGGAGGGAGCGTGGGGGGGCCGGGCTGCGAGCGGTACTTC. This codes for CGVGGSVGGPGCERYF.

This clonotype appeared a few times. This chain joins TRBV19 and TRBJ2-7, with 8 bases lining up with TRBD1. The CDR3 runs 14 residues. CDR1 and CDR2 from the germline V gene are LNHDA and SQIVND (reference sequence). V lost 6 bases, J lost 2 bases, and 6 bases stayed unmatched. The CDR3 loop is CASSTGTGTYEQYF. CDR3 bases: TGTGCCAGTAGCACCGGGACAGGAACCTACGAGCAGTACTTC.

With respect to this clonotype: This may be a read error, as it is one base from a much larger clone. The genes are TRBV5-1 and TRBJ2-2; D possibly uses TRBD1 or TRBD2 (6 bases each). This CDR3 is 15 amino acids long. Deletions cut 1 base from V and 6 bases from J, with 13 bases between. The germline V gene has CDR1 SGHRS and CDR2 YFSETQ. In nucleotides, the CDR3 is TGCGCCAGCAGCTTGTTGGGGGGCGCGGCCGGGGAGCTGTTTTTT. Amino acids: CASSLLGGAAGELFF.

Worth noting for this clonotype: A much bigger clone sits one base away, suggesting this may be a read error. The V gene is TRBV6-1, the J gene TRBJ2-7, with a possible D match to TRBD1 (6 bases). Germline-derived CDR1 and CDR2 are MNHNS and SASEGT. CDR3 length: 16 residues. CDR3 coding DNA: TGTGCCCGCAGTGAAGCTACAGGGCTGGAGATCTACGAGCAGTACTTC. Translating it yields CARSEATGLEIYEQYF.

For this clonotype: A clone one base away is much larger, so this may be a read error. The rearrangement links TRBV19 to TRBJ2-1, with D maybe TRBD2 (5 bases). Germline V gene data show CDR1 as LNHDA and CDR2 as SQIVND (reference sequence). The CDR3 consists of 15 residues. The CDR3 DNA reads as TGTTCCAGTACCAAGGGAGACCCGGGCAACAATGAGCAGTTCTTC. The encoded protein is CSSTKGDPGNNEQFF.

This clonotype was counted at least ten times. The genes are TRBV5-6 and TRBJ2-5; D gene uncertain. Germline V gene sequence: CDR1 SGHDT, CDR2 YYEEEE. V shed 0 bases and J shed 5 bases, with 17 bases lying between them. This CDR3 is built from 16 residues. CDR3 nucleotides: TGTGCCAGCAGCTTGGCTAGGGCCGGACGTGCGGAGACCCAGTACTTC. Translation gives CASSLARAGRAETQYF. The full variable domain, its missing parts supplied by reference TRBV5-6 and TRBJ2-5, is DAGVTQSPTHLIKTRGQQVTLRCSPKSGHDTVSWYQQALGQGPQFIFQYYEEEERQRGNFPDRFSGHQFPNYSSELNVNALLLGDSALYLCASSLARAGRAETQYFGPGTRLLVL.

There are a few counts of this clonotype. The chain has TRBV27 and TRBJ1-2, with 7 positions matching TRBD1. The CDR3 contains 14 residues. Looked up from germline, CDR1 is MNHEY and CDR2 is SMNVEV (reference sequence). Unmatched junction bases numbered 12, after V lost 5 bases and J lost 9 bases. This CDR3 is CASSPRTGLFRYTF. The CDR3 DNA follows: TGTGCCAGCAGTCCCAGGACAGGATTGTTTCGCTACACCTTC.

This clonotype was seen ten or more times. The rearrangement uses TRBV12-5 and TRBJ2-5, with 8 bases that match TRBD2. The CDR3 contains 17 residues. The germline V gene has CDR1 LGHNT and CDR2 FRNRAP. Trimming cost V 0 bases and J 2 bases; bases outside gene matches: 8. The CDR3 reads CASGLVLSGSGQETQYF. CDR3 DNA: TGTGCTAGTGGTTTGGTACTAAGCGGGAGTGGTCAAGAGACCCAGTACTTC.